This T cell receptor beta chain derives from a study of blood T cell repertoires in COVID-19. As for the study in general: Acute-phase and convalescent COVID-19 samples originated in the United States, Italy and Spain.

Source study methods: Using reference gene primer amplification, nucleated cell counts were estimated. Profiling relied on immunoSEQ multiplex PCR, and the TCRdb table lists in-frame clones only, not all of them. V and J calls and clone size are those listed in that table; D and trimming were worked out from the DNA. Among about 270,000 clones listed, roughly 86% were seen once. The CDR3 totals 12 residues. In germline, CDR1 is SNHLY, CDR2 FYNNEI. V lost 4 bases and J lost 8; bases outside the gene matches: 3. This chain joins TRBV2 and TRBJ1-2; 8 bases are a match to TRBD1. Sequenced: peripheral blood. The clonotype originates from a man aged 35 to 55 who had recovered from COVID-19. This chain's CDR3 is CASSGRDRGYTF. The CDR3, as DNA: TGTGCCAGCAGTGGCCGGGACAGGGGCTACACCTTC.